Listed below are T cell receptor beta chains from one sample, sequenced in a study of PD-1 blockade in classical Hodgkin lymphoma. Measured with immunoSEQ multiplex PCR; TCRdb has only the in-frame clones, and not every one. This table holds around 100,000 clones, around nine tenths found once. Sequencing used peripheral blood mononuclear cells (PBMCs), obtained before the fourth cycle of nivolumab. These receptor sequences come from a human donor with classical Hodgkin lymphoma. CDR3s include the opening cysteine and the closing phenylalanine or tryptophan. D genes are given only for firm matches. The size entry is marked missing in some rows and otherwise reads once, few, many or a size class.

D gene,V gene,J gene,clone size,CDR3 DNA,CDR3 protein
NA,TRBV5-4,TRBJ2-3,NA,TGTGCCAGCAGCTCGCAAGGGACCCCCCCAGATACGCAGTATTTT,CASSSQGTPPDTQYF
TRBD2,TRBV30,TRBJ2-3,NA,TGTGCCTGGACCCCGGGGGGAAGTGCTAGCACAGATACGCAGTATTTT,CAWTPGGSASTDTQYF
NA,TRBV7-2,TRBJ1-6,NA,TGTGCCAGCAGCTTAAGAAGCAGACCTCCGAATTCACCCCTCCACTTT,CASSLRSRPPNSPLHF
NA,TRBV29-1,TRBJ1-2,NA,TGCAGCTCCCTGGGGGAAAACTATGGCTACACCTTC,CSSLGENYGYTF
NA,TRBV7-2,TRBJ1-3,NA,TGTGCCAGCAGCCGGATATGGGACCTCTCTGGAAACACCATATATTTT,CASSRIWDLSGNTIYF
NA,TRBV2,TRBJ1-6,NA,TGTGCCGGGGTGGGCCTCAGCTCCTATAATTCACCCCTCCACTTT,CAGVGLSSYNSPLHF
NA,TRBV6-1,TRBJ2-3,NA,TGTGCCAGCAGTGAAGCTCCTGACAGCACAGATACGCAGTATTTT,CASSEAPDSTDTQYF
NA,TRBV5-4,TRBJ1-1,NA,TGTGCCAGCTATTTCGGGGGCGAACTAAACACTGAAGCTTTCTTT,CASYFGGELNTEAFF
TRBD1,TRBV7-7,TRBJ2-3,NA,TGTGCCAGCAGCCCACGACAGGGTATCGACACAGATACGCAGTATTTT,CASSPRQGIDTDTQYF
NA,TRBV29-1,TRBJ2-7,NA,TGCAGCGTTCGGGACAATTCCTACGAGCAGTACTTC,CSVRDNSYEQYF
NA,TRBV7-9,TRBJ2-7,NA,TGTGCCAGCAGCCCAACACTAGGTAACTACGAGCAGTACTTC,CASSPTLGNYEQYF
NA,TRBV9,TRBJ2-7,once,TGTGCCAGCAGCGTAGCCGGGGACCCCTACGAGCAGTACTTC,CASSVAGDPYEQYF
NA,TRBV19,TRBJ2-3,NA,TGTGCCAGTAGTATACTAGTTGGGTTAACAGATACGCAGTATTTT,CASSILVGLTDTQYF
TRBD2,TRBV6-5,TRBJ2-3,NA,TGTGCCAGCAGTTACGGGGGAGGGGTAGATACGCAGTATTTT,CASSYGGGVDTQYF
TRBD1,TRBV10-3,TRBJ2-7,NA,TGTGCCACAGGACAGGGTCGCGAGCAGTACTTC,CATGQGREQYF
TRBD1,TRBV7-2,TRBJ2-1,NA,TGTGCCAGCAGCCCAAAACGGGGACAGACCTACAATGAGCAGTTCTTC,CASSPKRGQTYNEQFF